The source of this T cell receptor (beta chain) is a study of T cell responses to AZD1222 COVID-19 vaccine. Study-wide context: Second-dose recipients at about 4 or about 12 weeks were treated as one pooled group. General study findings and limits: Elevations in Spike-specific TCR breadth and depth followed administration of two AZD1222 doses. Just a handful of AZD1222 recipients were seropositive at baseline.

Germline V CDR1 and CDR2: SGHTS, YDEGEE. The CDR3 loop spans 14 amino acids. V was clipped by 4 bases and J by 3 bases, with 11 bases between them. With regard to this clone: Antigen: not known.

This table comes from immunoSEQ multiplex PCR, and its TCRdb copy is limited to in-frame clones, with some not included. The sample has about 92,000 clones, about 90% seen once. The sample was peripheral blood, taken on day 0 of AZD1222 vaccination. V and J are TRBV5-8 and TRBJ1-5, with a tentative D call TRBD1 (6 bases). This receptor was obtained from an adult in good health. The CDR3 nucleotides read TGTGCCAGCAGCCTCCGGGACAACAATCAGCCCCAGCATTTT. This gives the protein CASSLRDNNQPQHF.